One and the same sample provided the 24 T cell receptor beta chains below, sequenced in a study of blood T cell repertoires in COVID-19. TCRdb keeps only in-frame clones here, not all; method: immunoSEQ multiplex PCR. The data hold under 150,000 clones, with about 88% observed a single time. Specimen: peripheral blood. The origin of the receptors is a man aged 35-49 years with acute or convalescent COVID-19.

The chain recombines TRBV5-1 with TRBJ1-4, with D perhaps TRBD1 (6 bases). Germline CDR1 SGHRS, CDR2 YFSETQ. Trimming stripped 4 bases from V and 8 bases from J, with 12 bases between. The CDR3 has 13 amino acids. This chain's CDR3 is CASSESGTEKLFF. Written as DNA, the CDR3 is TGCGCCAGCAGCGAATCCGGGACAGAAAAACTGTTTTTT.

The chain employs TRBV5-4 and TRBJ1-2, with 7 bases lining up with TRBD1. Trimming at V came to 4 bases and at J to 2 bases, leaving 5 bases not matched to a gene. This CDR3 has 14 amino acids. Germline CDR1 is SGHNT and CDR2 is YYREEE (reference sequence). The CDR3 DNA reads as TGTGCCAGCAGCCCGCCGGACAGGAACTATGGCTACACCTTC. Protein: CASSPPDRNYGYTF.

The rearrangement uses TRBV27 and TRBJ2-5; tentatively, D is TRBD2 (6 bases). The ends were cut back, 5 bases at V and 5 bases at J, with 9 bases in the middle. The CDR3 spans 12 residues. Per the germline V gene, CDR1 is MNHEY and CDR2 is SMNVEV (reference sequence). The chain's CDR3 is CASSRLGETQYF. The CDR3 DNA reads TGTGCCAGCAGTCGACTAGGGGAGACCCAGTACTTC.

The rearrangement joins TRBV24-1 to TRBJ2-3, with 13 bases identical to TRBD2. This CDR3 has 17 amino acids. Trimming at V came to 3 bases and at J to 1 base, leaving 3 bases not matched to a gene. The germline V gene has CDR1 KGHDR and CDR2 SFDVKD. The chain's CDR3 is CATSDPGTSGGTDTQYF. Written as DNA, the CDR3 is TGTGCCACCAGTGATCCCGGGACTAGCGGGGGCACAGATACGCAGTATTTT.

V is TRBV27 and J is TRBJ2-2; D is perhaps TRBD2 (7 bases). CDR1 and CDR2 (germline): MNHEY, SMNVEV (reference sequence). The CDR3 extends over 14 amino acids. The V and J ends lost 1 base and 12 bases respectively, with 15 bases between them. This chain's CDR3 is CASSLFLGGGKLFF. The CDR3 bases are TGTGCCAGCAGTTTATTTCTGGGAGGGGGGAAGCTGTTTTTT.

This clone was seen more than once but under ten times. The chain has TRBV7-9 and TRBJ1-1; tentatively, D is TRBD1 (6 bases). The CDR3 covers 16 residues. The V gene's germline CDR1 is SEHNR and CDR2 FQNEAQ (reference sequence). Trimming cost V 4 bases and J 5 bases, with 20 bases left between them. The CDR3 sequence: CASSSWDTREGTEAFF. The DNA of the CDR3 is TGTGCCAGCAGCTCTTGGGACACCCGAGAGGGGACTGAAGCTTTCTTT. Full variable domain (outside the CDR3, taken from reference TRBV7-9 and TRBJ1-1): DTGVSQNPRHKITKRGQNVTFRCDPISEHNRLYWYRQTLGQGPEFLTYFQNEAQLEKSRLLSDRFSAERPKGSFSTLEIQRTEQGDSAMYLCASSSWDTREGTEAFFGQGTRLTVV.

The chain is built from TRBV30 and TRBJ1-1; weak D call: TRBD1 (6 bases). This CDR3 has 13 residues. Per germline, CDR1 GTSNPN and CDR2 SVGIG (reference sequence). V shed 4 bases and J shed 0 bases, with 9 bases lying between them. CDR3 DNA sequence: TGTGCCTGGACCACAGGGATGAACACTGAAGCTTTCTTT. Protein product: CAWTTGMNTEAFF.

V gene TRBV24-1 combines with J gene TRBJ2-5; TRBD1 aligns across 7 bases. The J segment lost 5 bases and the V segment lost 3 bases, leaving 5 bases of the junction unmatched. Germline loops: CDR1 KGHDR, CDR2 SFDVKD. This CDR3 contains 14 residues. As DNA, the CDR3 is TGTGCCACCAGTGATAATACAGGGGTTGAGACCCAGTACTTC. Its translation: CATSDNTGVETQYF.

The V and J genes are TRBV29-1 and TRBJ1-2; D gene unclear. V was clipped by 6 bases and J by 0 bases, with 8 bases between them. Looked up from germline, CDR1 is SQVTM and CDR2 is ANQGSEA. The length of the CDR3 is 12 residues. The CDR3 spells CSVLLANYGYTF. DNA for the CDR3: TGCAGCGTCCTACTTGCTAACTATGGCTACACCTTC.

The gene calls are TRBV6-1 and TRBJ2-7; weak D call: TRBD2 (7 bases). The CDR3 length is 16 residues. The V end lost 4 bases, the J end lost 1 base, and 17 bases lay between the germline ends. The V gene's germline CDR1 is MNHNS and CDR2 SASEGT. The CDR3 DNA sequence: TGTGCCAGCAGTGGGGGGGGGACACGTCCGTCCTACGAGCAGTACTTC. It translates to CASSGGGTRPSYEQYF.

The chain employs TRBV5-8 and TRBJ2-1, with D hard to call. V dropped 0 bases and J dropped 9 bases, with 4 bases sitting between them. CDR3 length: 11 amino acids. Germline V CDR1 and CDR2: SGHTS, YDEGEE. CDR3 bases: TGTGCCAGCAGCTTGGCCGGTGAGCAGTTCTTC. Protein product: CASSLAGEQFF.

This sequence joins TRBV5-1 and TRBJ2-7; tentative D call: TRBD2 (6 bases). Germline lookup yields CDR1 SGHRS and CDR2 YFSETQ. Trimming took 1 base from V and 5 from J, leaving 13 bases between them. This CDR3 region has 14 residues. CDR3 sequence reads: CASSLRGGAHEQYF. The CDR3 bases are TGCGCCAGCAGCTTGAGGGGCGGGGCCCACGAGCAGTACTTC. Filled out from reference TRBV5-1 and TRBJ2-7, the complete variable domain reads KAGVTQTPRYLIKTRGQQVTLSCSPISGHRSVSWYQQTPGQGLQFLFEYFSETQRNKGNFPGRFSGRQFSNSRSEMNVSTLELGDSALYLCASSLRGGAHEQYFGPGTRLTVT.

The J gene is TRBJ2-2, the V gene TRBV19; 7 bases align to TRBD1. V lost 5 bases, J lost 4 bases, and 7 bases stayed unmatched. The CDR3 extends over 15 amino acids. CDR1 LNHDA and CDR2 SQIVND come from the germline V gene (reference sequence). In DNA, the CDR3 is TGTGCCAGTAGTCCCCGACAGGGACCCACCGGGGAGCTGTTTTTT. Residues: CASSPRQGPTGELFF.

This chain joins TRBV2 and TRBJ1-6, with TRBD1 identical over 8 bases. This CDR3 region has 13 residues. Germline trimming cut 8 bases from V and 6 bases from J; bases unmatched to any gene: 3. Germline CDR1 and CDR2: SNHLY and FYNNEI. DNA for the CDR3: TGTGCCAGCGGGACAGGCACTAATTCACCCCTCCACTTT. Translating it yields CASGTGTNSPLHF.

The chain has TRBV2 and TRBJ2-1; D might be TRBD1 (6 bases). This CDR3 contains 14 residues. The V end lost 6 bases, the J end lost 5 bases, and 14 bases lay between the germline ends. CDR1 and CDR2 (germline): SNHLY, FYNNEI. The CDR3 DNA sequence: TGTGCCAGCAGCGTCGGGACAAACCACAATGAGCAGTTCTTC. Translating gives CASSVGTNHNEQFF.

V is TRBV30 and J is TRBJ2-7, with 11 bases that match TRBD1. The trim removed 0 bases at V and 11 bases at J, leaving 6 bases unmatched. The CDR3 length is 13 residues. The V gene's germline CDR1 is GTSNPN and CDR2 SVGIG (reference sequence). CDR3 amino acids: CAWSVDRGLGEYF. The CDR3 region has the DNA TGTGCCTGGAGTGTGGACAGGGGGCTCGGGGAGTACTTC.

This chain connects TRBV19 to TRBJ2-3; a possible D gene is TRBD1 (6 bases). V shed 6 bases and J shed 3 bases, with 16 bases lying between them. From germline, CDR1 is LNHDA and CDR2 SQIVND (reference sequence). This CDR3 has 15 residues. The CDR3: CASSPLGQITDTQYF. In DNA form, the CDR3 reads TGTGCCAGTAGCCCCTTGGGACAAATTACAGATACGCAGTATTTT.

The chain combines TRBV18 with TRBJ2-7; 8 bases fit TRBD2. The trim removed 3 bases at V and 5 bases at J, leaving 18 bases unmatched. Germline V gene data show CDR1 as KGHSH and CDR2 as LQKENI. CDR3 length: 18 residues. The CDR3 bases are TGTGCCAGCTCACCCCGAAGATCTAAAGCGGGGGAGACTGACGAGCAGTACTTC. Amino acids: CASSPRRSKAGETDEQYF.

V usage is TRBV24-1 and J usage is TRBJ2-3, with TRBD1 matching over 7 bases. Germline V gene data show CDR1 as KGHDR and CDR2 as SFDVKD. V shed 3 bases, J shed 1 base, and the junction held 12 bases outside the gene matches. The CDR3 is made up of 18 amino acids. The CDR3 loop is CATSDLTAHRGGTDTQYF. Written as DNA, the CDR3 is TGTGCCACCAGTGATCTCACAGCACACAGGGGAGGCACAGATACGCAGTATTTT.

The rearrangement uses TRBV19 and TRBJ1-2; D may be TRBD1 (6 bases). The CDR3 spans 13 residues. Trimming removed 4 bases at V and 3 bases at J, with 9 bases between. Germline CDR1 and CDR2: LNHDA and SQIVND (reference sequence). DNA of the CDR3: TGTGCCAGTAGTACCAGGACAGACTATGGCTACACCTTC. Its protein product is CASSTRTDYGYTF.

This chain uses TRBV6-5 with TRBJ2-7; 8 bases line up with TRBD2. V lost 4 bases to trimming and J lost 7 bases; unmatched junction nucleotides: 6. CDR3 size: 13 residues. Germline values: CDR1 MNHEY, CDR2 SVGAGI. The CDR3 spells CASSSPGGGEQYF. The CDR3 DNA sequence: TGTGCCAGCAGTTCCCCGGGGGGGGGTGAGCAGTACTTC.

This clone was observed a handful of times. The chain couples TRBV24-1 to TRBJ2-7; TRBD1 aligns across 10 bases. The CDR3 spans 15 residues. With V trimmed by 0 bases and J by 7 bases, 5 bases remained unmatched. Germline values: CDR1 KGHDR, CDR2 SFDVKD. The CDR3 sequence is CATSDLRQGAGEQYF. DNA of the CDR3: TGTGCCACCAGTGATTTGAGACAGGGGGCCGGGGAGCAGTACTTC.

V usage is TRBV12-5 and J usage is TRBJ2-7; D is perhaps TRBD2 (5 bases). V lost 1 base to trimming and J lost 6 bases, with 16 bases between them. The CDR3 loop spans 15 amino acids. Germline V CDR1 and CDR2: LGHNT, FRNRAP. CDR3 protein: CASGLADLDSPEQYF. The CDR3 DNA is TGTGCTAGTGGTTTGGCCGACCTGGACTCCCCCGAGCAGTACTTC.

V usage is TRBV7-2 and J usage is TRBJ2-5; tentatively, D is TRBD1 (6 bases). The CDR3 spans 15 residues. Germline V CDR1 and CDR2: SGHTA, FQGNSA. Trimming removed 5 bases at V and 2 bases at J, with 15 bases between. CDR3 nucleotides: TGTGCCAGCAGCCAAACATGGACAGCGCAAGAGACCCAGTACTTC. Protein product: CASSQTWTAQETQYF. Together with reference TRBV7-2 and TRBJ2-5, the CDR3 gives the full variable domain: GAGVSQSPSNKVTEKGKDVELRCDPISGHTALYWYRQSLGQGLEFLIYFQGNSAPDKSGLPSDRFSAERTGGSVSTLTIQRTQQEDSAVYLCASSQTWTAQETQYFGPGTRLLVL.